Below, 7 T cell receptor beta chains from the same sample are listed, as sequenced in a study of molecular identifiers for immune sequencing clone quantification. Each CDR3 protein is one row after TCRdb ran MiXCR on the PCR reads. Of approximately 550,000 distinct CDR3 sequences listed, about 21% are singletons. What was sequenced was naive CD8+ T cells from blood, with Jurkat cell RNA spiked in. Described subset: FACS-sorted CD8+CD4-CCR7+CD45RA+ naive T cells. The receptors originated from a human donor in good health. Some libraries in this study had Jurkat cell RNA spiked in.

This clonotype appeared many times. This chain connects TRBV27 to TRBJ2-7; TRBD2 aligns across 8 bases. Trimming took 3 bases from V and 4 from J; bases not matched to a gene: 5. This CDR3 has 14 residues. Germline assignment: CDR1 MNHEY and CDR2 SMNVEV (reference sequence). This chain's CDR3 is CASSFKRERYEQYF. DNA of the CDR3: TGTGCCAGCAGTTTCAAGCGGGAGCGGTACGAGCAGTACTTC.

This clonotype was found many times. The J gene is TRBJ2-7, the V gene TRBV4-2; 8 positions match TRBD2. V was pared by 0 bases and J by 5 bases, with 6 bases of the junction left unmatched. The CDR3 extends over 15 amino acids. The germline V gene has CDR1 LGHNA and CDR2 YNFKEQ. CDR3 sequence: CASSQDAAGDNEQYF. CDR3 nucleotides: TGTGCCAGCAGCCAAGATGCAGCGGGAGACAACGAGCAGTACTTC.

The gene calls are TRBV12-3 or TRBV12-4 and TRBJ2-3; TRBD2 matches 8 bases. CDR3 length equals 18 residues. Trimming cost V 5 bases and J 4 bases; bases outside gene matches: 17. The CDR3 is CASSGPGGNLSSADTQYF. Here the CDR3 DNA reads TGTGCCAGCAGTGGGCCGGGGGGGAACCTGTCTAGCGCAGATACGCAGTATTTT.

As to this clonotype: It may be a read error: a sequence one base away is much more abundant. This rearrangement joins TRBV29-1 to TRBJ2-7; D not resolved. The CDR3 length is 12 residues. The V gene's germline CDR1 is SQVTM and CDR2 ANQGSEA. This chain's CDR3 is CSVEVQAYEQCF. CDR3 nucleotide sequence: TGCAGCGTTGAAGTCCAGGCCTACGAGCAGTGCTTC.

This clonotype came up many times. The chain recombines TRBV13 with TRBJ2-7, with D hard to call. The germline gives CDR1 PRHDT, CDR2 FYEKMQ (reference sequence). The CDR3 runs 15 residues. V was trimmed by 5 bases and J by 0 bases, leaving 14 bases between them. CDR3 nucleotides: TGTGCCAGCAGCCCCCGGACGGATAGCTCCTACGAGCAGTACTTC. Protein sequence: CASSPRTDSSYEQYF. Combining the CDR3 with reference TRBV13 and TRBJ2-7 gives the whole variable domain AAGVIQSPRHLIKEKRETATLKCYPIPRHDTVYWYQQGPGQDPQFLISFYEKMQSDKGSIPDRFSAQQFSDYHSELNMSSLELGDSALYFCASSPRTDSSYEQYFGPGTRLTVT.

The table lists this clonotype with a few counts. The chain carries TRBV11-3 and TRBJ1-1, with TRBD1 as a possible D gene (5 bases). From germline, CDR1 is SGHNT and CDR2 YENEEA. V gave up 9 bases and J gave up 8 bases, with 10 bases separating them. The CDR3 covers 10 residues. The CDR3 sequence: CASMGPEAFF. The CDR3 bases are TGTGCCAGTATGGGGCCAGAAGCTTTCTTT.

This clonotype appeared a few times. The chain recombines TRBV15 with TRBJ2-7, with D possibly being TRBD1 or TRBD2 (5 bases each). CDR3 size: 16 residues. Germline CDR1 reads LNHNV; CDR2 reads YYDKDF (reference sequence). Deletions cut 0 bases from V and 4 bases from J, with 16 bases between. The CDR3 sequence is CATSRDSGPRPYEQYF. The CDR3 DNA reads as TGTGCCACCAGCAGAGATTCGGGACCTCGGCCTTACGAGCAGTACTTC.